This T cell receptor beta chain was sequenced in a study of T-cell memory formation after mild COVID-19. Study-wide findings and caveats: Later expanders leaned CD4+, whereas clones that contracted between day 15 and 85 were balanced CD4/CD8. Of the contracting clones, CD4+ ones lay mainly in CM and EM, and CD8+ ones in EMRA. Researchers found some responding clones in pre-infection memory, a sign that cross-reactive memory joined.

Sample barcodes and UMIs were carried by the TCR alpha and TCR beta cDNA libraries that 5'RACE generated with constant-segment primers. One entry per CDR3 protein, called by TCRdb with MiXCR from the 5' RACE reads. The table lists approximately 250,000 distinct CDR3 sequences, 16% of them singletons. This clonotype was observed a handful of times. The antigen is unknown. Trimming removed 0 bases at V and 6 bases at J, with 5 bases between. The CDR3 length is 13 residues. Germline CDR1 is SGHAT and CDR2 is FQNNGV. The specimen was PBMCs or a T cell subset sorted from them (not recorded which). V is TRBV11-2 and J is TRBJ2-2, with no clear D. This TCR came from a man between 18 and 29 years old who had mild COVID-19 (a few samples of this study predate the infection). Cell type and time point are not known. The CDR3 sequence: CASSLEGPGELFF. The CDR3 nucleotides read TGTGCCAGCAGCTTAGAGGGCCCCGGGGAGCTGTTTTTT.